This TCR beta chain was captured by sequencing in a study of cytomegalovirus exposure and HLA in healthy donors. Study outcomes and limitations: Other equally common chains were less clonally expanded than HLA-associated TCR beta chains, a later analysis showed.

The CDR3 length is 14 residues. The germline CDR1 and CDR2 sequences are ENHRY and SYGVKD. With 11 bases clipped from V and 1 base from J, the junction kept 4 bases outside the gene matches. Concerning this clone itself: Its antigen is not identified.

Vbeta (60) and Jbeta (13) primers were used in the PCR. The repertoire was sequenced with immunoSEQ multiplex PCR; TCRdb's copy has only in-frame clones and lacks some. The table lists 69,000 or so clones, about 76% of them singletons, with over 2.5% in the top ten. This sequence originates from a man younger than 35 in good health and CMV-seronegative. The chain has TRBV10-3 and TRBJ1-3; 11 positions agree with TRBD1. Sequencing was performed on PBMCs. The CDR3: CAVGTGGSGNTIYF. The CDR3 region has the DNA TGTGCCGTCGGGACAGGGGGGTCTGGAAACACCATATATTTT.